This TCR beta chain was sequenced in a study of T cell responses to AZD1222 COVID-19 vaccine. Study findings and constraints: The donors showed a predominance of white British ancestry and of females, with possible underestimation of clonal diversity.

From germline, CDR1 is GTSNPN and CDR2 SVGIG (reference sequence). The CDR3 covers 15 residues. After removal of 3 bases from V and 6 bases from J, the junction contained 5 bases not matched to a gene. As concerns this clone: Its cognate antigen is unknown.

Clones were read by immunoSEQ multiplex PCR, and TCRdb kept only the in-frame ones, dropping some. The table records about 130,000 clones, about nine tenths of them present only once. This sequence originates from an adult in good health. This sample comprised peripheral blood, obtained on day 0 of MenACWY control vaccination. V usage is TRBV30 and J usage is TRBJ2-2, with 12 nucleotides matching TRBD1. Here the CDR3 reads CAWRPGTGGPGELFF. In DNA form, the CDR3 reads TGTGCCTGGAGGCCCGGGACAGGGGGCCCCGGGGAGCTGTTTTTT. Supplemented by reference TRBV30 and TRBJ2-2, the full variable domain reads SQTIHQWPATLVQPVGSPLSLECTVEGTSNPNLYWYRQAAGRGLQLLFYSVGIGQISSEVPQNLSASRPQDRQFILSSKKLLLSDSGFYLCAWRPGTGGPGELFFGEGSRLTVL.